This T cell receptor (beta chain) came from a study of cytomegalovirus exposure and HLA in healthy donors (dated by TCRdb to 2015 to 2018). As for the study more broadly: In an earlier analysis of some 610 of the donors, approximately 260 Gb of sequence data and 95 million to 130 million unique TCR beta sequences from approximately 180 million T cells were reported. An early release that covered about 600 HLA-typed donors contained around 300 gigabases of sequencing data and roughly 84 million unique TCR sequences. The genetic ancestry cluster associated with self-reported Caucasian donors included roughly 84% of the 398 genotyped donors. The study aimed to test whether cataloging public T cell receptors could reveal signatures of past pathogen exposure. The study profiled the T cell repertoires of around 700 subjects by immunosequencing and related them to cytomegalovirus serostatus. Along with the roughly 610-subject first cohort, a separate validation cohort of over a hundred different subjects was used. The study combined high-throughput TCR immunosequencing, statistical association of individual TCRs with disease status, and machine learning to predict cytomegalovirus infection status. A later analysis re-analyzed previously published TCR beta repertoires from 500 to 700 donors and added high-resolution HLA genotyping to study TCR occurrence patterns. The later analysis used no new phenotypic data to find candidate immune exposures, relying instead on TCR beta sequences and their occurrence across donors. An earlier analysis of 587 of the donors used high-throughput TCR beta sequencing to judge whether each TCR beta V gene segment behaved as functional or pseudogenic. Donor age, sex, ethnicity and CMV serostatus were compiled together with the repertoire data. A later genetic analysis used genome-wide SNP genotypes for about three fifths of the 666 donors, treating that subset as a discovery cohort. All discovery cohort repertoires had been generated using a single sequencing platform. HLA typing covered class I and class II loci at four-digit resolution. Typing coverage differed by locus: A, B, C, DRB1 and DQB1 were typed in about 620-640 donors, DQA1 in 500 to 550, DPA1 in 606, and DPB1 in 472. Several DR-DQ haplotypes were handled as single units for association and clustering, since linkage in the cohort was strong. Among some 400 genotyped donors of the cohort, an average of approximately 240,000 unique TCR beta nucleotide sequences was sequenced per donor, of which 15% to 20% were non-productive.

In total, approximately 700 healthy bone marrow donors made up the cohort. Cohort members were all nominally healthy when sampled, although unrecorded immune exposures were likely present. The donor tested CMV seronegative, placing the donor among the 300 to 450 seronegative members of the cohort. Every donor gave a peripheral blood sample, and the peripheral blood mononuclear cells from that sample were used for TCR beta sequencing. The Qiagen DNeasy Blood Extraction Kit was used to extract genomic DNA from the blood cell samples. The study at large found these results: A few of the identified cytomegalovirus-associated TCR beta chains were confirmed in vitro to be specific for cytomegalovirus antigens. At a false discovery rate of 0.05, a later analysis linked fewer than 20,000 TCR beta sequences to specific HLA alleles. A further reported finding was that TCR beta sequences accurately predicted the HLA-A and HLA-B alleles for most subjects in the first cohort. HLA typing was unavailable for some donors at each locus, so association tests used only the typed subset. Correlated functional status among segregating V segments might reflect linkage disequilibrium, but an unknown experimental factor could not be ruled out. Some IMGT-functional V segments, including TRBV6-2 and TRBV6-3, could not be told apart with the 87-base-pair reads, so those segments were excluded. Across donors, most TCR sequences were observed very rarely, whereas some public TCRs were present in many individuals. A group of highly shared sequence variants was considered likely to be a technical artifact of the sequencing pipeline. A later analysis reported that several top co-occurrence clusters appeared linked to parvovirus B19, influenza, CMV and Epstein-Barr virus. The study gave a list of 150 to 200 TCR beta chains associated with cytomegalovirus. An association between a missense DCLRE1C variant and V-gene and J-gene trimming of TCR beta chains was found in a later genetic analysis and replicated in an independent cohort. The classifier was reported to diagnose cytomegalovirus status with high specificity and sensitivity in both the original and validation cohorts. Over 15 rarely observed V segments, including chromosome 9 orphons, were excluded from the earlier analysis of approximately 500 of the donors because counts were too low. The only immune exposure information available for the cohort was CMV serostatus. When HLA alleles, especially DR and DQ, strongly co-occurred, attributing TCR associations to individual alleles was difficult. The cohort was sequenced for TCR beta chains only, and without alpha or paired-chain data the features that could be detected were limited. The authors suggested that the approach could potentially be generalized to other disease states and immunological phenotypes. A later analysis found that HLA-associated TCR beta chains were more clonally expanded and had lower generation probabilities than equally common non-associated chains. In an earlier analysis of approximately 590 of the donors, most TCR beta V segments appeared in productive rearrangements about 87% or about 30% of the time, broadly matching IMGT annotations. A later analysis found that most CMV-associated TCR beta chains appeared HLA-restricted, with HLA associations seemingly driven largely by CMV exposure. According to a later analysis, TCR association rates differed among HLA loci, with DRB1 alleles showing the most associated TCRs and HLA-C alleles showing the fewest. According to a later genetic analysis, donors in an Asian-associated ancestry cluster had fewer N-insertions in productive TCRs than the roughly 670-donor mean. Presence/absence analyses assumed roughly uniform sequencing depth across donors, an assumption that may not hold.

From the germline V gene, CDR1 is SGHRS and CDR2 is YFSETQ. CDR3 length: 15 amino acids, cysteine to phenylalanine. Only the CDR3 DNA is retained, 45 bases long and in frame from the first base. Trimming removed 4 bases from V and 6 bases from J; the gene matches leave 9 bases unexplained. Concerning this clone: The clone's antigen remains unknown. Per-base qualities were not stored, and no clone one base away is much larger.

Library prep was done by the immunoSEQ multiplex PCR assay. For the multiplex PCR, a mixture combining 60 forward primers for TCR Vbeta segments and 13 reverse primers for TCR Jbeta segments was used. Amplification of the CDR3 region of rearranged TCR beta genes was performed with a multiplex PCR assay on genomic DNA. The amplified TCR beta libraries were sequenced on the Illumina HiSeq System as 87-base-pair reads. In the paper's pipeline: In a later analysis, 80 million or so unique TCR beta chains were counted across the approximately 640 repertoires, and around 11 million of these chains were shared by at least two donors. A nearest-neighbor algorithm error-corrected the raw reads and collapsed the reads into unique sequences, merging closely related sequences to remove PCR and sequencing errors. CDR3 sequences were aligned to IMGT reference sequences to assign V, D and J gene segments. For a sequence to be retained, at least a six-nucleotide match to both a V gene segment and a J gene segment was required. Rearrangements were classified as productive when the CDR3 lacked stop codons and remained in frame with V and J, and all other rearrangements were classified as non-productive. CDR3 was defined by IMGT convention, running from the second conserved V-encoded cysteine to the conserved J-encoded phenylalanine. The earlier analysis of about 620 of the donors excluded sequences that lacked an unambiguous match to a single V gene segment. An earlier analysis of about 600 of the donors called V segments functional above 56.7% productive rearrangements and segregating when the between-donor standard deviation exceeded 5%. A statistical classification framework was developed to diagnose cytomegalovirus status using the catalog of TCR beta chain sequences. In a later analysis, V and J genes were assigned by comparing TCR nucleotide sequences against IMGT/GENE-DB human TR gene sequences. The TCRdist pipeline was used in a later analysis to assign CDR3 sequences and most-parsimonious VDJ recombination scenarios. In a later analysis, every TCR beta chain was defined by the combination of its CDR3 amino acid sequence and its V-gene family, and reads without a unique V-gene family were dropped. A later analysis removed several hundred highly shared, low-generation-probability nucleotide sequences to deal with suspected cross-contamination and a sequencing artifact. In a later analysis, a clonal expansion index was calculated for each public chain from normalized within-repertoire ranks of inferred template counts. A later analysis computed generation probabilities with a VDJ recombination model fitted to out-of-frame rearrangements, and checked the results against IGoR. In a later analysis, hypergeometric tests were used to score TCR-TCR, TCR-HLA and TCR-CMV co-occurrence, with a repertoire-size bias correction applied to TCR pairs. In a later analysis, false discovery rates were estimated by permuting HLA or CMV assignments 20 times. A later analysis grouped co-occurring TCRs with DBSCAN, adding TCRdist sequence similarity when clustering within HLA-allele-positive subsets. Co-occurrence clustering excluded repertoires with fewer than 30,000 or more than 120,000 public chains, plus five with anomalous nucleotide sharing. As stored in TCRdb, this immuneACCESS dataset retains in-frame rearrangements with V and J assigned. A fraction of the clones does not appear; measured against another copy, unresolved V genes explain less than half of the discrepancy, and the remainder lacks a known reason. Clonal size and the V and J genes are those of that table, whereas D and trimming came from the DNA. This sample holds some 190,000 clones; 86% were observed only once. The ten largest clones represent around 0.31% of the sample.

Sequenced sample: PBMCs. The receptor's source is a woman in her twenties or thirties in good health and CMV-seronegative. The chain is assembled from TRBV5-1 and TRBJ2-7; 11 central nucleotides agree with TRBD2. The nucleotide sequence reads as follows: TGCGCCAGCAGCCCTACTAGCGGGAGCGTCGTCGAGCAGTACTTC. This yields the protein CASSPTSGSVVEQYF.